This TCR beta chain was captured in a study of blood T cell repertoires in COVID-19. After removal of 7 bases from V and 3 bases from J, the junction contained 11 bases not matched to a gene. The CDR3 is 15 residues long. Germline V gives CDR1 MNHNY, CDR2 SVGAGI (reference sequence). Some clones are missing from TCRdb's copy, which holds only in-frame ones; the method was immunoSEQ multiplex PCR. The table records about 120,000 clones, around 82% of them present only once. The material sequenced was peripheral blood. This chain links TRBV6-6 with TRBJ2-7; 8 bases are a match to TRBD1. This TCR came from a human donor in a cohort sampled during active COVID-19. Here the CDR3 DNA reads TGTGCCAGCAACCTGGGACAGGCCCTTTTCTACGAGCAGTACTTC. Its translation is CASNLGQALFYEQYF.